A selection of T cell receptor beta chains follows, all from one sample in a study of cytomegalovirus exposure and HLA in healthy donors. Data came from immunoSEQ multiplex PCR; TCRdb stores just in-frame clones and leaves some out. The table records about 130,000 clones, 70% to 85% of them present only once. The sample was PBMCs. Receptors were obtained from a man between 25 and 39 years old in good health and CMV-seropositive. Both conserved end residues are part of each CDR3. A D gene is named only where the DNA matches it firmly. Only part of the rows carry a size: once, few, many, or a class if the clone is expanded.

>TRBV4-2|TRBD2|few|TRBJ2-1
CASSQGTSGNNEQFF
TGTGCCAGCAGCCAGGGGACTAGCGGGAACAATGAGCAGTTCTTC
>TRBV9|-|-|TRBJ2-2
CASSVSGTRYTGELFF
TGTGCCAGCAGCGTCTCCGGGACTCGTTACACCGGGGAGCTGTTTTTT
>TRBV6-5|TRBD2|-|TRBJ2-3
CASRAGLAGTDTQYF
TGTGCCAGCAGGGCCGGACTAGCGGGCACAGATACGCAGTATTTT
>TRBV5-6|-|-|TRBJ1-2
CASSLAAGSYTF
TGTGCCAGCAGCTTGGCCGCAGGGAGCTACACCTTC
>TRBV5-1|TRBD2|-|TRBJ2-5
CASSLGGLASETQYF
TGCGCCAGCAGCTTGGGGGGACTAGCGTCAGAGACCCAGTACTTC
>TRBV7-7|-|many|TRBJ2-5
CAVGSLETQYF
TGTGCCGTTGGTAGCTTGGAGACCCAGTACTTC
>TRBV9|-|once|TRBJ1-6
CASRSEGYYNSPLHF
TGTGCCAGCAGGTCTGAGGGTTACTATAATTCACCCCTCCACTTT
>TRBV29-1|TRBD1|once|TRBJ2-7
CSVGDRGREQYF
TGCAGCGTCGGAGACAGGGGCAGAGAGCAGTACTTC
>TRBV12-5|TRBD1|-|TRBJ1-2
CASGSGQGGGYTF
TGTGCTAGTGGCTCGGGACAGGGGGGTGGCTACACCTTC
>TRBV5-6|TRBD2|-|TRBJ2-2
CASSLLAGETGELFF
TGTGCCAGCAGCTTGTTAGCGGGGGAGACCGGGGAGCTGTTTTTT
>TRBV6-5|TRBD1|few|TRBJ1-5
CASSFRTGEGPQHF
TGTGCCAGCAGTTTCAGGACAGGGGAAGGGCCCCAGCATTTT
>TRBV11-2|-|once|TRBJ2-7
CASIPWGDYEQYF
TGTGCCAGCATCCCATGGGGGGACTACGAGCAGTACTTC
>TRBV5-8|TRBD1|-|TRBJ1-3
CASSLGDRTLDTIYF
TGTGCCAGCAGCTTGGGGGACAGAACCCTTGACACCATATATTTT
>TRBV30|-|-|TRBJ1-2
CACPLRRGSYGYTF
TGTGCCTGCCCACTTAGAAGGGGGTCCTATGGCTACACCTTC
>TRBV6-1|TRBD1|-|TRBJ2-4
CASSWDSKNIQYF
TGTGCCAGCAGCTGGGACAGTAAAAACATTCAGTACTTC
>TRBV5-1|-|once|TRBJ1-2
CASSFEGDYGYTF
TGCGCCAGCAGCTTTGAAGGGGACTATGGCTACACCTTC
>TRBV9|-|-|TRBJ2-2
CASSVAGSGTGELFF
TGTGCCAGCAGCGTAGCGGGATCCGGCACCGGGGAGCTGTTTTTT
>TRBV20-1|-|-|TRBJ1-1
CSASTSYF
TGCAGTGCTAGTACGTCCTACTTT
>TRBV29-1|-|-|TRBJ2-2
CSVLVLMNTGELFF
TGCAGCGTTCTCGTACTGATGAACACCGGGGAGCTGTTTTTT
>TRBV9|-|-|TRBJ1-1
CASSVAGLNTEAFF
TGTGCCAGCAGCGTAGCCGGGTTGAACACTGAAGCTTTCTTT
>TRBV5-4|TRBD1|-|TRBJ1-1
CASSFPSQGTEAFF
TGTGCCAGCAGCTTCCCTTCACAGGGGACTGAAGCTTTCTTT
>TRBV9|TRBD1|-|TRBJ1-2
CASSVDRGTYGYTF
TGTGCCAGCAGCGTAGACAGGGGGACCTATGGCTACACCTTC
>TRBV9|TRBD2|-|TRBJ2-3
CASSDAFNPGLAGVDTQYF
TGTGCCAGCAGCGATGCCTTCAACCCGGGACTAGCGGGCGTAGATACGCAGTATTTT
>TRBV30|TRBD2|few|TRBJ2-5
CAWSVPAGSQETQYF
TGTGCCTGGAGTGTTCCAGCGGGGTCCCAAGAGACCCAGTACTTC
>TRBV11-3|TRBD2|-|TRBJ2-1
CASSPGLAGVNEQFF
TGTGCCAGCAGCCCGGGACTAGCGGGGGTTAATGAGCAGTTCTTC
>TRBV6-1|-|-|TRBJ1-1
CASSEPDRGEAFF
TGTGCCAGCAGTGAACCGGACAGAGGTGAAGCTTTCTTT
>TRBV5-6|TRBD1|once|TRBJ1-2
CASSFVDRAGYGYTF
TGTGCCAGCAGCTTTGTTGACAGGGCTGGATATGGCTACACCTTC
>TRBV10-2|-|-|TRBJ2-7
CATAKGVLYEQYF
TGCGCCACGGCGAAGGGGGTCTTGTACGAGCAGTACTTC
>TRBV7-2|-|-|TRBJ2-7
CASSLVRGNYEQYF
TGTGCCAGCAGCTTAGTACGGGGAAACTACGAGCAGTACTTC
>TRBV5-1|TRBD2|-|TRBJ2-2
CASSVQPSGRAGELFF
TGCGCCAGCAGCGTGCAGCCTAGCGGGAGGGCCGGGGAGCTGTTTTTT
>TRBV9|-|-|TRBJ1-3
CASTPGGDSGNTIYF
TGTGCCAGCACCCCCGGGGGGGACTCTGGAAACACCATATATTTT
>TRBV4-1|-|once|TRBJ1-2
CASSQDLGATNGYTF
TGCGCCAGCAGCCAGGATCTGGGGGCAACTAATGGCTACACCTTC
>TRBV27|TRBD2|-|TRBJ2-5
CASSPMGLSQETQYF
TGTGCCAGCAGTCCAATGGGACTATCCCAAGAGACCCAGTACTTC
>TRBV18|TRBD1|-|TRBJ2-2
CASSLGQGATGELFF
TGTGCCAGCTCACTTGGACAGGGGGCGACCGGGGAGCTGTTTTTT
>TRBV5-4|TRBD1|-|TRBJ1-2
CASTQTGGKGYTF
TGTGCCAGCACCCAAACAGGGGGCAAGGGCTACACCTTC
>TRBV9|-|-|TRBJ2-7
CASSVDSSGEQYF
TGTGCCAGCAGCGTTGACTCCTCGGGGGAGCAGTACTTC
>TRBV7-6|TRBD1|-|TRBJ1-5
CASSLAWGGTGGSGNQPQHF
TGTGCCAGCAGCTTAGCGTGGGGGGGGACAGGGGGCTCGGGCAATCAGCCCCAGCATTTT
>TRBV30|-|-|TRBJ2-1
CASLAYNEQFF
TGTGCCTCCCTAGCCTACAATGAGCAGTTCTTC
>TRBV6-1|-|-|TRBJ1-1
CASSEARRTEGEAFF
TGTGCCAGCAGTGAAGCACGCCGGACAGAAGGAGAAGCTTTCTTT
>TRBV7-8|-|-|TRBJ1-4
CASSSYPRGEQLFF
TGTGCCAGCAGCTCTTACCCCCGGGGAGAGCAACTGTTTTTT
>TRBV2|TRBD2|-|TRBJ2-1
CASAPGLAGDGTQFF
TGTGCCAGCGCTCCGGGACTAGCGGGAGACGGCACGCAGTTCTTC
>TRBV29-1|-|-|TRBJ1-2
CSVEPRGGYGYTF
TGCAGCGTTGAACCGCGGGGAGGTTATGGCTACACCTTC
>TRBV27|TRBD2|-|TRBJ2-7
CASRSAPLTSGRSYEQYF
TGTGCCAGCAGAAGCGCCCCTTTAACTAGCGGGAGATCGTACGAGCAGTACTTC
>TRBV4-1|-|-|TRBJ2-2
CASSREGGNTGELFF
TGCGCCAGCAGCCGAGAGGGGGGGAACACCGGGGAGCTGTTTTTT
>TRBV18|-|-|TRBJ1-5
CASSPKSKTDSNQPQHF
TGTGCCAGCTCACCCAAGTCGAAGACAGATAGCAATCAGCCCCAGCATTTT
>TRBV6-5|-|once|TRBJ2-7
CASGREVSNHEQYF
TGTGCCAGCGGCAGGGAGGTTTCCAACCACGAGCAGTACTTC
>TRBV9|-|-|TRBJ1-5
CASSGQGRNQPQHF
TGTGCCAGCAGCGGCCAGGGTCGCAATCAGCCCCAGCATTTT
>TRBV5-4|TRBD2|-|TRBJ2-7
CASSFGLASSYEQYF
TGTGCCAGCAGCTTTGGACTAGCGAGCTCCTACGAGCAGTACTTC